This entry describes one T cell receptor (beta chain). Method: immunoSEQ multiplex PCR; TCRdb's copy keeps in-frame clones and lacks some. The sample yields around 100,000 clones, 94% seen once. Germline-derived CDR1 and CDR2 are SNHLY and FYNNEI. J was trimmed by 2 bases and V by 6 bases; bases with no gene match: 9. This CDR3 has 15 amino acids. The sample comes from a study of T cell changes during pregnancy in multiple sclerosis. The sample consisted of peripheral blood, taken before pregnancy. The sequence came from a female donor with multiple sclerosis, enrolled in a pregnancy study. The chain recombines TRBV2 with TRBJ1-1; 7 positions agree with TRBD1. The CDR3 sequence: CASSKRQGSNTEAFF. The CDR3 DNA reads as TGTGCCAGCAGCAAAAGACAGGGATCAAACACTGAAGCTTTCTTT. Supplemented by reference TRBV2 and TRBJ1-1, the full variable domain reads EPEVTQTPSHQVTQMGQEVILRCVPISNHLYFYWYRQILGQKVEFLVSFYNNEISEKSEIFDDQFSVERPDGSNFTLKIRSTKLEDSAMYFCASSKRQGSNTEAFFGQGTRLTVV.